This TCR beta chain stems from a study of T cells in Graves' hyperthyroidism and ophthalmopathy. This clonotype came up a few times. The antigen is undetermined. General study points: Prediction of ophthalmopathy progression came a median approximately 6 months pre-onset.

Clinicians diagnosed patients from clinical symptoms, serum thyroxine and TRAb, thyroid ultrasound and orbital computed tomography. V was trimmed by 1 base and J by 2 bases, leaving 9 bases between them. The length of the CDR3 is 15 residues. The germline V gene encodes CDR1 MNHEY and CDR2 SVGAGI. Amplified TCR beta CDR3 regions derived from RNA transcripts. First-round RT-PCR with HTBI primers amplified the TCR CDR3 region. TCRdb ran MiXCR on the multiplex PCR reads and lists one entry per CDR3 protein. The sample yields 500,000 or so distinct CDR3 sequences, more than 15% seen once. This receptor was taken from a woman aged 18-35 years with Graves' ophthalmopathy. Material for sequencing was blood. The rearrangement links TRBV6-5 to TRBJ1-5, with D perhaps matching TRBD1 (6 bases). The DNA for the CDR3 is TGTGCCAGCAGTTACTACAGGGTTGGCAATCAGCCCCAGCATTTT. It specifies CASSYYRVGNQPQHF.